The entry below describes one T cell receptor (beta chain). The target antigen is unknown. Amplification used 60 Vbeta primers and 13 Jbeta primers. Sequencing was performed with immunoSEQ multiplex PCR; in TCRdb, only in-frame clones are kept and a portion is missing. The repertoire holds about 89,000 clones, with 77% as singletons. This sample is drawn from a study of cytomegalovirus exposure and HLA in healthy donors. Study-wide points: Researchers left out some V segments, among them TRBV6-2 and TRBV6-3, as indistinguishable. Researchers reported from a later analysis that most CMV-associated TCR beta chains appeared HLA-restricted. Other equally common chains were less clonally expanded than HLA-associated TCR beta chains, a later analysis showed.

Germline assignment: CDR1 MNHEY and CDR2 SVGAGI. The CDR3 has 15 residues. After removal of 7 bases from V and 4 bases from J, the junction contained 12 bases not matched to a gene. The J gene is TRBJ2-7, the V gene TRBV6-5, with TRBD2 matching 8 bases. Sequencing was performed on PBMCs. This sequence originates from a man aged 30-40 years in good health and CMV-seronegative. CDR3 protein: CASNPGGGGGYEQYF. In DNA, the CDR3 is TGTGCCAGCAACCCGGGGGGGGGCGGCGGTTACGAGCAGTACTTC.